The source of this TCR beta chain is a study of OX40 agonist ivuxolimab in advanced cancers. This clone was recorded a few times. Clones were read by immunoSEQ multiplex PCR, and TCRdb kept only the in-frame ones, dropping some. The data hold some 70,000 clones, with around 90% observed a single time. There are 10 residues in the CDR3. V was trimmed by 7 bases and J by 7 bases, leaving 7 bases between them. Germline loops: CDR1 SNHLY, CDR2 FYNNEI. The TCR comes from an adult with an advanced solid tumor such as melanoma, head and neck, liver or kidney cancer. The source was CD4+ or CD8+ T cells sorted from blood, collected in a trial of the OX40 agonist ivuxolimab. The chain links TRBV2 to TRBJ1-2; TRBD1 might be the D (6 bases). CDR3 in DNA: TGTGCCAGCACAGGGGCTGGCTACACCTTC. Protein: CASTGAGYTF.